This T cell receptor beta chain was found in a study of T cell responses to AZD1222 COVID-19 vaccine (dated by TCRdb to the early 2020s). Regarding the complete study: TCR sequencing covered 233 trial participants: about 210 given two doses of AZD1222 and 26 given two doses of MenACWY control vaccine. Trial participants were enrolled by age into subgroups of 18-55, 56-69 and 70-plus years, and around 150, 29 and 61 TCR-sequenced participants, respectively, were included in these subgroups. General study outcomes and caveats: In the small 56-69-year group, the increase in depth fell short of significance, most likely because of low power. A significant rise in spike-specific TCR breadth and depth was observed after two AZD1222 doses relative to day 0 and relative to MenACWY recipients. The vaccine-associated CD4 TCRs covered the entire spike protein, and the dominant responses fell in regions 160-218 and 743-854. Participants were mostly white British and included more females than males, and it was suggested by the authors that clonal diversity may have been underestimated. No day 14 peak-response samples were available, so repertoires were characterized only after the peak T cell response. Nearly half of unique spike-specific TCRs reportedly recognized epitopes outside regions mutated in the B.1.351 and B.1.1.7 variants. Conclusions about previously exposed vaccinees are limited because only six or seven AZD1222 recipients were SARS-CoV-2 seropositive at baseline.

The CDR3 regions of human TCRbeta chains were analyzed by immunosequencing. Processing in the source paper ran as follows. Repertoire TCRs were checked for matches against a reference library of SARS-CoV-2-specific TCRs that had been generated using the MIRA antigen-specificity platform. Breadth was defined as the fraction of unique TCRs that were SARS-CoV-2-associated, and depth was defined as the fraction of total T cells that were SARS-CoV-2-associated. Each spike-specific TCR was assigned to its reactive spike region and to a CD4 or CD8 class using the MIRA data. Log10-transformed breadth and depth values were compared by one-way ANOVA with Sidak's multiple comparisons tests. Held by TCRdb, this immuneACCESS table contains in-frame sequences only and omits some clones. Under half of the omission traces to an unresolved V gene where checked; the cause of the rest is unknown. V, J and clone size are those of that table, while D and trimming were read from the DNA. Present in this sample are some 120,000 clones, approximately 80% of which were seen just once. The top ten constitute over 25% of the sample.

In light of the paper, this sample's time point label describes: about 28 days (+/-7) after the second vaccine dose. AZD1222 recipients given second doses at about 4 weeks or at about 12 weeks were pooled, since spike-specific TCR depth and breadth were not found to differ between the two schedules. Samples from vaccinated people were obtained from the UK trials COV001 and COV002, which included a single-blind randomized controlled phase 2/3 trial of AZD1222 (ChAdOx1 nCoV-19) in healthy adults. Trial participant PBMC samples were collected at day 0 and day 28 after the second dose for TCRbeta chain sequencing. Trimming accounts for 3 bases at V and 3 bases at J, while the number of junction bases matched to no gene is 5. The CDR3 runs 16 amino acids, cysteine and phenylalanine included. Solely the CDR3 DNA is kept, with 48 bases framed from the first base. The germline V gene (reference sequence) gives CDR1 as LNHDA and CDR2 as SQIVND.

Of note for this clone: No cognate antigen has been identified for it. Qualities for individual bases were not recorded, and no much larger clone is one base off.

The sequenced sample was peripheral blood, obtained 28 days after the second AZD1222 dose. This receptor was obtained from an adult who received the AZD1222 COVID-19 vaccine. The chain was built from TRBV19 and TRBJ1-6, and TRBD1 matches 7 of the central bases. The CDR3 in this case is CASSIRQGGYNSPLHF. The DNA sequence is TGTGCCAGTAGTATTAGACAGGGAGGCTATAATTCACCCCTCCACTTT.